This T cell receptor beta chain emerged from a study of CD8 T cells in ankylosing spondylitis. This clonotype was found many times. TCRdb itself ran the 5' RACE reads through MiXCR, one entry per CDR3 protein. The sample holds under 35,000 distinct CDR3 sequences, about 7.8% seen once. The CDR3 has 17 residues. V lost 0 bases and J lost 7; bases outside the gene matches: 7. CDR1 and CDR2 from the germline V gene are SGDLS and YYNGEE. Sequencing used blood, either unsorted or a sorted T cell fraction (not recorded which). This chain connects TRBV9 to TRBJ2-1, with 13 bases aligning to TRBD2. The source of this sequence is a male donor with ankylosing spondylitis or in good health (not recorded which). The CDR3 here is CASSVEGTSGTSNEQFF. The CDR3 DNA sequence: TGTGCCAGCAGCGTAGAAGGGACTAGCGGGACTTCAAATGAGCAGTTCTTC.